The 31 T cell receptor beta chains in this list originate from one sample, sequenced in a study of control samples from healthy donors and cancer patients. Measured with immunoSEQ multiplex PCR; TCRdb has only the in-frame clones, and not every one. In the table there are over 100,000 clones, around 90% of which are singletons. The sequenced sample consisted of blood. These receptors all stem from a man aged 40-55 years in good health.

This rearrangement joins TRBV5-5 to TRBJ1-3; 7 positions match TRBD1. This CDR3 contains 14 residues. Trimming removed 4 bases from V and 2 bases from J; junction bases left unmatched: 3. The germline CDR1 and CDR2 sequences are SGHKS and YYEKEE (reference sequence). The CDR3 is CASSRGQTGNTIYF. In nucleotides, the CDR3 is TGTGCCAGCAGCAGGGGACAGACTGGAAACACCATATATTTT. Drawing the rest from reference TRBV5-5 and TRBJ1-3, the complete variable domain is DAGVTQSPTHLIKTRGQQVTLRCSPISGHKSVSWYQQVLGQGPQFIFQYYEKEERGRGNFPDRFSARQFPNYSSELNVNALLLGDSALYLCASSRGQTGNTIYFGEGSWLTVV.

The chain is built from TRBV28 and TRBJ1-1; a possible D gene is TRBD1 (5 bases). Germline values: CDR1 MDHEN, CDR2 SYDVKM. Trimming removed 7 bases from V and 4 bases from J, with 16 bases in between. This CDR3 is 14 amino acids long. In DNA form, the CDR3 reads TGTGCCAGCACCCCCGGGCAGGGTTTCACTGAAGCTTTCTTT. It yields the protein CASTPGQGFTEAFF.

The chain links TRBV4-1 to TRBJ1-2, with 9 bases aligning to TRBD1. The CDR3 has 16 amino acids. J gave up 3 bases and V 2 bases, and 7 bases lay outside the gene matches. Looked up from germline, CDR1 is MGHRA and CDR2 is YSYEKL. CDR3 in DNA: TGCGCCAGCAGCCAAAAGGGGACAGGGAGTGACTATGGCTACACCTTC. Its protein is CASSQKGTGSDYGYTF.

V usage is TRBV5-4 and J usage is TRBJ1-5, with 9 bases that match TRBD1. V gave up 0 bases and J gave up 3 bases; unmatched junction bases: 7. The CDR3 is 17 residues long. CDR1 is SGHNT, CDR2 YYREEE, per germline (reference sequence). CDR3: CASSLGGTGYDNQPQHF. The CDR3 DNA sequence: TGTGCCAGCAGCTTGGGAGGGACAGGGTATGACAATCAGCCCCAGCATTTT.

V and J are TRBV5-1 and TRBJ2-5; D possibly matches TRBD1 or TRBD2 (5 bases each). Trimming took 4 bases from V and 5 from J, leaving 15 bases between them. This CDR3 comprises 14 residues. Germline V lookup: CDR1 SGHRS, CDR2 YFSETQ. CDR3 protein: CASSRGTAPETQYF. In DNA, the CDR3 is TGCGCCAGCAGCCGAGGGACGGCCCCCGAGACCCAGTACTTC.

This chain joins TRBV28 and TRBJ2-3; possibly TRBD2 for D (5 bases). V was trimmed by 5 bases and J by 5 bases, leaving 23 bases between them. This CDR3 has 17 amino acids. Germline V gives CDR1 MDHEN, CDR2 SYDVKM. The CDR3 spells CASSVLLTIPTRDTQYF. The CDR3 DNA reads as TGTGCCAGCAGTGTTTTACTAACAATCCCTACTAGAGATACGCAGTATTTT. Complete variable domain (other parts from reference TRBV28 and TRBJ2-3): DVKVTQSSRYLVKRTGEKVFLECVQDMDHENMFWYRQDPGLGLRLIYFSYDVKMKEKGDIPEGYSVSREKKERFSLILESASTNQTSMYLCASSVLLTIPTRDTQYFGPGTRLTVL.

The rearrangement uses TRBV12-5 and TRBJ2-4; D not resolved. The V end lost 6 bases, the J end lost 6 bases, and 12 bases lay between the germline ends. The CDR3 has 13 residues. Germline V gene data show CDR1 as LGHNT and CDR2 as FRNRAP. Here the CDR3 reads CASGRAGANIQYF. As DNA, the CDR3 is TGTGCTAGTGGCCGCGCAGGCGCAAACATTCAGTACTTC.

This clone was picked up one time. The CDR3 DNA follows: TGTGCCAGCAGCCGGACTAGCGGGACGTACCAAGAGACCCAGTACTTC. Translated, it gives CASSRTSGTYQETQYF. The rearrangement joins TRBV9 to TRBJ2-5; 12 nucleotides line up with TRBD2. V dropped 4 bases and J dropped 0; count of bases not matched to a gene: 4. This CDR3 is 16 amino acids long. Germline CDR1 is SGDLS and CDR2 is YYNGEE.

The J gene is TRBJ1-2, the V gene TRBV3-1 (or the pseudogene TRBV3-2); tentatively, D is TRBD1 (5 bases). The germline V gene encodes CDR1 LGHDT and CDR2 YNNKEL (reference sequence). V was clipped by 0 bases and J by 5 bases, with 16 bases between them. The CDR3 extends over 16 amino acids. In DNA form, the CDR3 reads TGTGCCAGCAGCCAAGATCGGTCAGGGAATAGATATGGCTACACCTTC. It is translated as CASSQDRSGNRYGYTF.

This clone was detected ten times or more. The CDR3 nucleotides read TGTGCCAGTACCCAGACCGGGACAGAAGCCTACGAGCAGTACTTC. It encodes CASTQTGTEAYEQYF. V usage is TRBV19 and J usage is TRBJ2-7; TRBD1 matches at 7 bases. In germline, CDR1 is LNHDA, CDR2 SQIVND (reference sequence). V shed 7 bases, J shed 2 bases, and the junction held 11 bases outside the gene matches. The CDR3 loop spans 15 amino acids. The full variable domain, with the rest looked up from reference TRBV19 and TRBJ2-7, is DGGITQSPKYLFRKEGQNVTLSCEQNLNHDAMYWYRQDPGQGLRLIYYSQIVNDFQKGDIAEGYSVSREKKESFPLTVTSAQKNPTAFYLCASTQTGTEAYEQYFGPGTRLTVT.

Points on this clone: Mismatch with germline at one junction end may stem from a read error. The rearrangement uses TRBV2 and TRBJ2-3; D is uncertain. The CDR3 totals 12 residues. Germline assignment: CDR1 SNHLY and CDR2 FYNNEI. The CDR3 spells CAGRLETDTQYF. The CDR3 coding sequence is TGTGCCGGCAGGCTAGAGACAGATACGCAGTATTTT. Together with reference TRBV2 and TRBJ2-3, the CDR3 gives the full variable domain: EPEVTQTPSHQVTQMGQEVILRCVPISNHLYFYWYRQILGQKVEFLVSFYNNEISEKSEIFDDQFSVERPDGSNFTLKIRSTKLEDSAMYFCAGRLETDTQYFGPGTRLTVL.

On this clone itself: Different DNA sequences within this sample yield the same CDR3. The chain links TRBV5-1 to TRBJ1-6, with a weak D call TRBD1 (5 bases). V was shortened by 3 bases and J by 14 bases, with 21 bases between the two germline ends. CDR1 SGHRS and CDR2 YFSETQ come from the germline V gene. The CDR3 loop spans 15 amino acids. CDR3 sequence reads: CASSWGGVGGSALHF. CDR3 DNA: TGCGCCAGCAGCTGGGGCGGGGTGGGGGGGTCGGCCCTCCACTTT. The variable domain in full, completed from reference TRBV5-1 and TRBJ1-6, reads KAGVTQTPRYLIKTRGQQVTLSCSPISGHRSVSWYQQTPGQGLQFLFEYFSETQRNKGNFPGRFSGRQFSNSRSEMNVSTLELGDSALYLCASSWGGVGGSALHFGNGTRLTVT.

This sequence joins TRBV6-1 and TRBJ2-1, with 7 bases identical to TRBD1. The length of the CDR3 is 15 residues. The ends lost 3 bases at V and 0 bases at J; junction bases unmatched: 2. CDR1 MNHNS and CDR2 SASEGT come from the germline V gene. CDR3 nucleotide sequence: TGTGCCAGCAGTGAGTGGGACAGCTCCTACAATGAGCAGTTCTTC. It codes for CASSEWDSSYNEQFF.

This clone was seen a single time. The junction and the germline gene differ at one end; a read error may be behind it. The chain couples TRBV30 to TRBJ1-3; D is possibly TRBD1 (5 bases). The V gene's germline CDR1 is GTSNPN and CDR2 SVGIG (reference sequence). This CDR3 is 14 amino acids long. CDR3 coding DNA: TGTGCCTGGGGTGTGGGGGGAGGTGGAAACACCATATATTTT. Protein: CAWGVGGGGNTIYF.

This clone appeared once. The rearrangement joins TRBV3-1 (or the pseudogene TRBV3-2) to TRBJ1-3; TRBD1 matches at 9 bases. Germline V lookup: CDR1 LGHDT, CDR2 YNNKEL (reference sequence). Trimming at V came to 4 bases and at J to 3 bases, leaving 7 bases not matched to a gene. The CDR3 runs to 16 residues. Here the CDR3 reads CASSLWTGEGGNTIYF. CDR3 sequence (DNA): TGTGCCAGCAGCCTTTGGACAGGGGAGGGTGGAAACACCATATATTTT.

CDR3 protein: CASSKTITDTQYF. For the CDR3, the DNA is TGCGCCAGCAGTAAAACGATCACAGATACGCAGTATTTT. V gene TRBV10-1 combines with J gene TRBJ2-3; D gene ambiguous. This CDR3 region has 13 residues. The V gene's germline CDR1 is WNHNN and CDR2 SYGVQD (reference sequence). With 5 bases removed from V and 2 bases from J, the gap between germline ends came to 8 bases.

This rearrangement joins TRBV28 to TRBJ1-2; D is perhaps TRBD1 (5 bases). Germline values: CDR1 MDHEN, CDR2 SYDVKM. Between the trimmed V and J ends, which lost 6 bases and 7 bases, there was a span of 12 bases. This CDR3 is 12 amino acids long. The CDR3 sequence is CASSRGSIGYTF. CDR3 nucleotide sequence: TGTGCCAGCAGCCGGGGCTCAATTGGCTACACCTTC.

The chain recombines TRBV2 with TRBJ1-6; D unresolved. V lost 4 bases and J 6 bases, leaving 13 bases between the germline ends. The CDR3 totals 15 residues. The germline gives CDR1 SNHLY, CDR2 FYNNEI. Here the CDR3 DNA reads TGTGCCAGCAGTGTATTAGAGTTCGGTAATTCACCCCTCCACTTT. This gives the protein CASSVLEFGNSPLHF.

This sequence joins TRBV11-2 and TRBJ2-3, with TRBD1 identical over 11 bases. Per the germline V gene, CDR1 is SGHAT and CDR2 is FQNNGV. This CDR3 region has 16 residues. The V gene end was trimmed by 2 bases and the J gene end by 4 bases; junction bases not matched to a gene: 5. The CDR3 nucleotides are TGTGCCAGCAGCTTACGGACAGGGGGCGGCTCAGATACGCAGTATTTT. Its protein is CASSLRTGGGSDTQYF.

This rearrangement joins TRBV5-4 to TRBJ2-1; D perhaps matches TRBD2 (6 bases). With 4 bases removed from V and 0 bases from J, the gap between germline ends came to 11 bases. This CDR3 has 15 amino acids. Germline V CDR1 and CDR2: SGHNT, YYREEE (reference sequence). The CDR3 DNA reads TGTGCCAGCAGCGCCGACGGGAGCTCCTACAATGAGCAGTTCTTC. It encodes CASSADGSSYNEQFF.

This rearrangement joins TRBV6-4 to TRBJ2-3; D may correspond to TRBD1 or TRBD2 (6 bases each). Trimming took off 5 bases at V and 2 bases at J, with 11 bases between the two ends. Germline CDR1 and CDR2: MRHNA and SNTAGT. CDR3 length equals 14 residues. The CDR3 region is CASSKGGLTDTQYF. CDR3 sequence (DNA): TGTGCCAGCAGTAAAGGGGGGCTCACAGATACGCAGTATTTT.

The J gene is TRBJ2-7, the V gene TRBV6-5; 9 bases map to TRBD2. Looked up from germline, CDR1 is MNHEY and CDR2 is SVGAGI. The CDR3 sequence is 15 residues long. The V gene end was trimmed by 5 bases and the J gene end by 7 bases; junction bases not matched to a gene: 12. CDR3 sequence (DNA): TGTGCCAGCAGTCCGCGGGCTAGCGGGGCGAGGGAGCAGTACTTC. Encoded protein: CASSPRASGAREQYF.

The chain recombines TRBV2 with TRBJ2-2; D gene unclear. The CDR3 is 16 residues long. CDR1 and CDR2 from the germline V gene are SNHLY and FYNNEI. Trimming shortened V by 6 bases and J by 4 bases, and 18 bases separated the two germline ends. In DNA, the CDR3 is TGTGCCAGCAGCGGAAGGTCCTCTAGAGGCACCGGGGAGCTGTTTTTT. Encoded protein: CASSGRSSRGTGELFF.

V and J are TRBV28 and TRBJ1-1, with 7 positions matching TRBD1. Germline assignment: CDR1 MDHEN and CDR2 SYDVKM. V lost 10 bases and J lost 4; bases outside the gene matches: 6. CDR3 length: 12 amino acids. In nucleotides, the CDR3 is TGTGCCACCAATCGACAGGGCACTGAAGCTTTCTTT. This gives the protein CATNRQGTEAFF.

A single count supports this clone. V and J are TRBV11-2 and TRBJ2-6; D is ambiguous. In germline, CDR1 is SGHAT, CDR2 FQNNGV. V lost 6 bases to trimming and J lost 1 base, with 10 bases between them. The CDR3 loop spans 15 amino acids. CDR3: CASSPQRSGANVLTF. The DNA of the CDR3 is TGTGCCAGCAGTCCTCAGAGGTCTGGGGCCAACGTCCTGACTTTC.

V and J are TRBV12-3 or TRBV12-4 and TRBJ2-5; D ambiguous. V shed 3 bases and J shed 5 bases, with 7 bases lying between them. The CDR3 runs 12 residues. The CDR3 DNA is TGTGCCAGCAGTTTTTGGATGGAGACCCAGTACTTC. Residues: CASSFWMETQYF.

Note on this clone: The junction departs from germline at one end; a sequencing error may be responsible. The gene calls are TRBV7-2 and TRBJ1-5; maybe TRBD1 (6 bases). Germline V gene data show CDR1 as SGHTA and CDR2 as FQGNSA. The CDR3 totals 16 residues. CDR3: CASSLEGGRFNQLQHF. The CDR3 nucleotides are TGTGCCAGCAGCTTAGAAGGGGGACGGTTCAATCAGCTCCAGCATTTT.

This chain links TRBV25-1 with TRBJ2-7, with 9 positions matching TRBD1. In germline, CDR1 is MGHDK, CDR2 SYGVNS. This CDR3 comprises 14 residues. V trimming: 6 bases; J trimming: 2 bases; junction bases outside the gene matches: 5. CDR3 DNA sequence: TGTGCCAGCAGAGAGGACAGGGGTACCTACGAGCAGTACTTC. Protein: CASREDRGTYEQYF.

This clone was seen only once. Here the CDR3 DNA reads TGTGCCAGCAGTAAATTGACTAGCGGTCCCACCGGGGAGCTGTTTTTT. Encoded protein: CASSKLTSGPTGELFF. The V and J genes are TRBV7-8 and TRBJ2-2, with 9 nucleotides matching TRBD2. Germline V CDR1 and CDR2: SGHVS, FQNEAQ. Unmatched junction bases numbered 9, after V lost 6 bases and J lost 4 bases. This CDR3 region has 16 residues.

V and J are TRBV18 and TRBJ1-1; D may be TRBD1 (5 bases). This CDR3 region has 16 residues. The V and J ends lost 3 bases and 1 base respectively, with 15 bases between them. Germline loops: CDR1 KGHSH, CDR2 LQKENI. CDR3 coding DNA: TGTGCCAGCTCACCTCTTCTGAGGGGTCAGAACACTGAAGCTTTCTTT. Translated, it gives CASSPLLRGQNTEAFF.

In its sample, this clone was seen once. The chain couples TRBV6-2 or TRBV6-3 to TRBJ2-1; D is uncertain. This CDR3 has 13 amino acids. V was clipped by 2 bases and J by 8 bases, with 10 bases between them. CDR1 and CDR2 from the germline V gene are MNHEY and SVGEGT. The CDR3 loop is CASSYPTVDEQFF. The CDR3 DNA reads TGTGCCAGCAGTTACCCGACGGTTGATGAGCAGTTCTTC.